This T cell receptor beta chain was found in a study of shared clonotypes between healthy human individuals. Study conclusions and caveats: Of the naive CD4 clonotypes, roughly 5.5% were shared across several donors.

A split of CD4+ cells into CD45RA+ naive and CD45RA-negative memory subsets was performed. The DNA input per sorted-subset replicate PCR was 200 ng, corresponding to 32,000 or so T cell genomes. Profiling relied on immunoSEQ multiplex PCR, and the TCRdb table lists in-frame clones only, not all of them. This table holds 2,500,000 or so clones, 80% to 95% found once. A remark on this clone: Antigen unknown.

With 3 bases removed from V and 2 bases from J, the gap between germline ends came to 14 bases. The CDR3 consists of 15 residues. The germline gives CDR1 SGHRS, CDR2 YFSETQ. This TCR was sampled from a man between 18 and 35 years old in good health. Some clones in this sample may be carry-over from other donors' samples. Specimen: naive CD4+ T cells from PBMCs. Indicated subset: CD45RA+ positively selected. The rearrangement joins TRBV5-1 to TRBJ1-1; the D gene is possibly TRBD1 (6 bases). The CDR3 spells CASSSVSQGNTEAFF. The CDR3 region has the DNA TGCGCCAGCAGCTCGGTCTCACAGGGTAACACTGAAGCTTTCTTT.